This TCR beta chain was sequenced in a study of T cell responses to AZD1222 COVID-19 vaccine. For the study at large: Recipients boosted at about 4 weeks or about 12 weeks are pooled.

The CDR3 length is 12 residues. V was cut by 3 bases and J by 15 bases, with 15 bases left in between. Some clones are missing from TCRdb's copy, which holds only in-frame ones; the method was immunoSEQ multiplex PCR. The sample carries about 140,000 clones, roughly 92% recorded once. This clone appeared once. The rearrangement links TRBV23-1 to TRBJ2-1; D is uncertain. TRBV23-1 is noted as an ORF with a role that remains uncertain. This receptor was identified in an adult in good health. The material sequenced was peripheral blood, taken on day 0 of AZD1222 vaccination. The CDR3 spells CASSHPWASLFF. The CDR3 DNA reads TGCGCCAGCAGTCATCCCTGGGCCTCGTTGTTCTTC.